Listed here is a single T cell receptor (beta chain). Its antigen is unidentified. Library preparation (for TCRbeta) was performed with unique molecular identifiers. Using its own MiXCR run on the PCR reads, TCRdb lists one record per CDR3 protein. This table has more than 200,000 distinct CDR3 sequences, 17% appearing once. The entry originates in a study of T-cell reconstitution after alpha-beta-depleted transplantation in children. Study observations and caveats: After transplant, at about two months, alpha-beta T cells were reportedly derived from several hundred expanded graft clones. Newly produced T cells mostly provided counts and TCRbeta diversity after one year, as hyperexpanded clones declined.

CDR3 size: 13 residues. V was clipped by 6 bases and J by 3 bases, with 12 bases between them. This clonotype was sampled from a male patient aged 2-9 years who had a stem cell transplant for acute lymphoblastic leukemia, so the T cells may come from the graft donor. The material was PBMCs, mostly from graft donor cells, obtained 360 days after TCRalphabeta/CD19-depleted stem cell transplant. The chain carries TRBV12-3 or TRBV12-4 and TRBJ2-7; perhaps TRBD1 as D (5 bases). CDR3 in amino acids: CASSPDSGYEQYF. CDR3 nucleotide sequence: TGTGCCAGCAGCCCCGACAGTGGCTACGAGCAGTACTTC.